This TCR beta chain was recovered during a study of blood T cell repertoires in COVID-19. Study-wide context: Spain, Italy and the United States supplied samples that represented acute and convalescent COVID-19. T cells, B-cell-depleted T cells, or PBMCs provided the cDNA or gDNA that served as material.

Original analysis: Using reference gene primer amplification, nucleated cell counts were estimated. Generated by immunoSEQ multiplex PCR, the TCRdb table keeps only in-frame clones and is missing some. The V and J calls and clone size are taken from that table; D and trimming were inferred from the DNA. This sample has over 95,000 clones; 60% to 85% occur once, and the top ten carry about a sixth. The TCR was taken from a woman aged 80 or older with active or convalescent COVID-19. Sequencing was performed on peripheral blood.

CDR3 amino acids: CASRGMGSSYNEQFF. The CDR3 DNA reads TGTGCCAGCAGGGGGATGGGGAGCTCCTACAATGAGCAGTTCTTC. The chain is built from TRBV2 and TRBJ2-1; tentatively, D is TRBD2 (5 bases). CDR1 SNHLY and CDR2 FYNNEI come from the germline V gene. Trimming removed 6 bases from V and 0 bases from J, with 12 bases in between. The CDR3 is made up of 15 amino acids. Combining the CDR3 with reference TRBV2 and TRBJ2-1 gives the whole variable domain EPEVTQTPSHQVTQMGQEVILRCVPISNHLYFYWYRQILGQKVEFLVSFYNNEISEKSEIFDDQFSVERPDGSNFTLKIRSTKLEDSAMYFCASRGMGSSYNEQFFGPGTRLTVL.